This entry describes one T cell receptor (beta chain). The sample belongs to a study of control samples from healthy donors and cancer patients. The table came from immunoSEQ multiplex PCR; TCRdb's copy has only in-frame clones and leaves some out. The sample carries approximately 180,000 clones, about 90% recorded once. The trim removed 6 bases at V and 7 bases at J, leaving 15 bases unmatched. Per germline, CDR1 MDHEN and CDR2 SYDVKM. The CDR3 runs to 16 residues. The clonotype was recovered from a woman aged 40 to 55 in good health. The chain employs TRBV28 and TRBJ1-3, with 7 bases fitting TRBD1. Sequences were obtained from blood. The CDR3 bases are TGTGCCAGCAGCTCTCCCCCCCCAGGGGGGGGGAACACCATATATTTT. Translation: CASSSPPPGGGNTIYF.